A single sample gave rise to the 17 T cell receptor beta chains below, sequenced in a study of shared clonotypes between healthy human individuals. Method: immunoSEQ multiplex PCR; TCRdb's copy keeps in-frame clones and lacks some. The sample carries over 95,000 clones, approximately 70% recorded once. The sequenced sample was memory CD8+ T cells sorted from blood. The subset was: CD45RO+ cells pooled with CCR7-negative TemRA cells. The receptor source for this set is a woman aged 25 to 39 in good health.

This chain joins TRBV11-2 and TRBJ1-3, with a tentative D call TRBD1 (5 bases). V lost 1 base and J 7 bases, leaving 17 bases between the germline ends. Germline assignment: CDR1 SGHAT and CDR2 FQNNGV. The CDR3 has 16 amino acids. The CDR3 loop reads CASSLAPRDGGNTIYF. CDR3 coding DNA: TGTGCCAGCAGCTTAGCGCCCAGGGACGGGGGGAACACCATATATTTT.

V and J are TRBV6-5 and TRBJ1-2; maybe TRBD1 (5 bases). The germline CDR1 and CDR2 sequences are MNHEY and SVGAGI. Trimming took 4 bases from V and 8 from J, leaving 17 bases between them. The CDR3 loop spans 14 amino acids. CDR3 bases: TGTGCCAGCAGTTCTGCAGCCGGGGCGAAAGGCTACACCTTC. Protein: CASSSAAGAKGYTF.

J is TRBJ2-7 and V is TRBV5-6; tentative D call: TRBD2 (5 bases). The CDR3 extends over 14 amino acids. The V end lost 2 bases, the J end lost 2 bases, and 11 bases lay between the germline ends. CDR1 is SGHDT and CDR2 is YYEEEE in the germline V gene. As DNA, the CDR3 is TGTGCCAGCAGCTTAAACCTGGGAGCCTACGAGCAGTACTTC. Translation: CASSLNLGAYEQYF.

The rearrangement links TRBV28 to TRBJ1-3, with no clear D. From germline, CDR1 is MDHEN and CDR2 SYDVKM. The CDR3 extends over 17 amino acids. V was cut by 5 bases and J by 0 bases, with 17 bases left in between. CDR3 in DNA: TGTGCCAGCAGTCCGTGGGAACAGCTAAGCTCTGGAAACACCATATATTTT. Amino acids: CASSPWEQLSSGNTIYF. The full variable domain, in which reference TRBV28 and TRBJ1-3 provide the parts outside the CDR3, is DVKVTQSSRYLVKRTGEKVFLECVQDMDHENMFWYRQDPGLGLRLIYFSYDVKMKEKGDIPEGYSVSREKKERFSLILESASTNQTSMYLCASSPWEQLSSGNTIYFGEGSWLTVV.

The chain links TRBV15 to TRBJ1-1; D gene uncertain. The germline V gene encodes CDR1 LNHNV and CDR2 YYDKDF (reference sequence). V was trimmed by 0 bases and J by 0 bases, leaving 17 bases between them. The CDR3 contains 18 residues. The CDR3 coding sequence is TGTGCCACCAGCAGAGATGTTGGAACTCCTGTCATGAACACTGAAGCTTTCTTT. The encoded protein is CATSRDVGTPVMNTEAFF.

As for this clone: In the same sample, other DNA sequences code for this CDR3. This chain links TRBV7-2 with TRBJ1-4; 9 bases line up with TRBD1. The CDR3 runs to 14 residues. Germline V CDR1 and CDR2: SGHTA, FQGNSA. V lost 5 bases, J lost 8 bases, and 6 bases stayed unmatched. This CDR3 is CASSRGQGNEKLFF. For the CDR3, the DNA is TGTGCCAGCAGCCGAGGACAGGGGAACGAAAAACTGTTTTTT.

On this clone: Within the sample, other DNA sequences also encode this same CDR3. The J gene is TRBJ2-6, the V gene TRBV5-1; no clear D gene. The V end was cut by 4 bases, the J end by 2 bases, with 10 bases between. CDR1 and CDR2 (germline): SGHRS, YFSETQ. The CDR3 spans 15 residues. The CDR3 DNA sequence: TGCGCCAGCAGCCCCGGTGGGGCTGGGGCCAACGTCCTGACTTTC. Translating it yields CASSPGGAGANVLTF.

J is TRBJ2-2 and V is TRBV19, with D perhaps matching TRBD2 (5 bases). V lost 6 bases and J lost 1, with 6 bases in between. The CDR3 has 13 residues. The germline CDR1 and CDR2 sequences are LNHDA and SQIVND (reference sequence). The CDR3 bases are TGTGCCAGTAGAGGAGGGAACACCGGGGAGCTGTTTTTT. It specifies CASRGGNTGELFF.

The rearrangement links TRBV10-3 to TRBJ2-5; D is perhaps TRBD1 (5 bases). The J call may be mistaken, given a closer DNA end match to TRBJ2-7. CDR1 ENHRY and CDR2 SYGVKD come from the germline V gene. The CDR3 loop spans 13 amino acids. In DNA form, the CDR3 reads TGTGCCATCATGACAGCGAGCTCCTACGAGCAGTACTTC. Its translation is CAIMTASSYEQYF.

This clone was counted at least ten times. This chain joins TRBV10-3 and TRBJ2-7; no reliable D call. Germline CDR1 ENHRY, CDR2 SYGVKD. V gave up 6 bases and J gave up 2 bases, with 11 bases separating them. There are 13 residues in the CDR3. The CDR3 DNA is TGTGCCATCAGGACGACCGAGACCTACGAGCAGTACTTC. It yields the protein CAIRTTETYEQYF.

V is TRBV18 and J is TRBJ1-3; tentative D call: TRBD1 (6 bases). CDR1 and CDR2 (germline): KGHSH, LQKENI. With 8 bases removed from V and 0 bases from J, the gap between germline ends came to 14 bases. The CDR3 has 15 amino acids. CDR3 nucleotides: TGTGCCAGCGGCCCTGGCAGGGGCTCTGGAAACACCATATATTTT. It translates to CASGPGRGSGNTIYF.

The V and J genes are TRBV4-1 and TRBJ2-5, with a weak D call TRBD2 (6 bases). This CDR3 contains 14 residues. Between the trimmed V and J ends, which lost 4 bases and 7 bases, there was a span of 16 bases. Germline V gene data show CDR1 as MGHRA and CDR2 as YSYEKL. CDR3 amino acids: CASSLLTMEGTQYF. The CDR3 DNA reads TGCGCCAGCAGCCTCCTGACTATGGAGGGGACCCAGTACTTC.

The chain has TRBV14 and TRBJ2-1, with TRBD2 matching over 7 bases. V trimming: 3 bases; J trimming: 5 bases; junction bases outside the gene matches: 13. The CDR3 length is 17 residues. Germline V gene sequence: CDR1 SGHDN, CDR2 FVKESK. The CDR3 DNA reads TGTGCCAGCAGCCAGGCGCGTTTCGCGGGGGTTGACAATGAGCAGTTCTTC. Translating gives CASSQARFAGVDNEQFF. The entire variable domain, with the rest obtained from reference TRBV14 and TRBJ2-1, is as follows: EAGVTQFPSHSVIEKGQTVTLRCDPISGHDNLYWYRRVMGKEIKFLLHFVKESKQDESGMPNNRFLAERTGGTYSTLKVQPAELEDSGVYFCASSQARFAGVDNEQFFGPGTRLTVL.

The gene calls are TRBV25-1 and TRBJ2-5, with 8 bases matching TRBD1. The CDR3 consists of 13 residues. V trimming: 5 bases; J trimming: 5 bases; junction bases outside the gene matches: 4. Looked up from germline, CDR1 is MGHDK and CDR2 is SYGVNS. CDR3 in amino acids: CASSYQGAETQYF. The CDR3 DNA follows: TGTGCCAGCAGTTATCAGGGGGCTGAGACCCAGTACTTC.

The J gene is TRBJ2-6, the V gene TRBV29-1; the D is unclear. The V end was cut by 5 bases, the J end by 10 bases, with 9 bases between. The germline gives CDR1 SQVTM, CDR2 ANQGSEA. The length of the CDR3 is 11 residues. The CDR3 coding sequence is TGCAGCGTTTGGGCAGGTAACGTCCTGACTTTC. It specifies CSVWAGNVLTF.

The chain is built from TRBV28 and TRBJ2-2, with 7 bases matching TRBD1. V was pared by 3 bases and J by 1 base, with 14 bases of the junction left unmatched. Germline assignment: CDR1 MDHEN and CDR2 SYDVKM. CDR3 length: 19 residues. This CDR3 reads CASSFPTRWGTVNTGELFF. The CDR3 nucleotides are TGTGCCAGCAGTTTCCCCACTCGGTGGGGGACAGTGAACACCGGGGAGCTGTTTTTT.

V and J are TRBV23-1 and TRBJ2-5; a possible D gene is TRBD2 (5 bases). TRBV23-1 is marked as an open reading frame, function uncertain. The CDR3 is 14 amino acids. The ends were cut back, 8 bases at V and 4 bases at J, with 17 bases in the middle. In DNA, the CDR3 is TGCGCCAGCTCGGCCCTCCGGGAAGCAGAGACCCAGTACTTC. Protein sequence: CASSALREAETQYF.